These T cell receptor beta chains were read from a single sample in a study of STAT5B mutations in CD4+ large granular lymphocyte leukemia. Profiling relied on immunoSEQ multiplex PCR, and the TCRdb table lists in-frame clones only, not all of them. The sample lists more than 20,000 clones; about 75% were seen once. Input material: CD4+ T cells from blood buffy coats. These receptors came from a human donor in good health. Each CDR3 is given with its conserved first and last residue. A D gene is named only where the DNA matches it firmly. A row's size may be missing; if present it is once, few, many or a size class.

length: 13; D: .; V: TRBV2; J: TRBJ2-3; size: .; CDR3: CASSVGGPDTQYF; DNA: TGTGCCAGCAGTGTCGGGGGGCCGGATACGCAGTATTTT
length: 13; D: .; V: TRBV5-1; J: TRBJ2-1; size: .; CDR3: CASSLALRDEQFF; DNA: TGCGCCAGCAGCTTGGCCCTACGAGATGAGCAGTTCTTC
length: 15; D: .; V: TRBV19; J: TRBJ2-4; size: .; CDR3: CASSEGRVVKNIQYF; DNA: TGTGCCAGTAGCGAGGGAAGGGTGGTCAAAAACATTCAGTACTTC
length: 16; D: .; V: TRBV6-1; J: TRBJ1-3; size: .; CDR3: CASSERWPTGRNTIYF; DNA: TGTGCCAGCAGTGAACGTTGGCCCACAGGACGAAACACCATATATTTT
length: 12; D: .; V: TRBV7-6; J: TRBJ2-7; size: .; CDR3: CASGAEAGSQYF; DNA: TGTGCCAGCGGAGCGGAGGCAGGCTCGCAGTACTTC
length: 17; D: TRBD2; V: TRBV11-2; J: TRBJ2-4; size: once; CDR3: CASSLAGTSGRGGIQYF; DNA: TGTGCCAGCAGCTTAGCCGGGACTAGCGGGAGAGGTGGCATTCAGTACTTC
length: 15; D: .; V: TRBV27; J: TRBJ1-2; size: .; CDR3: CASSLSNRAGYGYTF; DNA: TGTGCCAGCAGTTTATCGAACCGGGCAGGCTATGGCTACACCTTC
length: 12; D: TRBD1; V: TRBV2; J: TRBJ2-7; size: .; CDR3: CASSEDRGEQYF; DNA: TGTGCCAGCAGTGAGGACAGGGGCGAGCAGTACTTC
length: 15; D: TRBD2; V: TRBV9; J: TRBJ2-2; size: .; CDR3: CASTPPRGGPGELFF; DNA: TGTGCCAGCACCCCCCCCCGGGGGGGCCCTGGGGAGCTGTTTTTT
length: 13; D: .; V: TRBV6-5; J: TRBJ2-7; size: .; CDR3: CASSPGPLGEQYF; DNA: TGTGCCAGCAGTCCCGGGCCTTTGGGAGAGCAGTACTTC
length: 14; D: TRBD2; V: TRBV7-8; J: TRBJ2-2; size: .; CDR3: CASSFGLAPGELFF; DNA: TGTGCCAGCAGCTTCGGACTAGCACCCGGGGAGCTGTTTTTT
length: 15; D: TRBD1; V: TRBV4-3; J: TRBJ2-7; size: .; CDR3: CASRPRDRSSYEQYF; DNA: TGCGCCAGCAGGCCCCGGGACAGGAGCTCCTACGAGCAGTACTTC
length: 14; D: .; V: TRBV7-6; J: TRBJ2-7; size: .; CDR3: CASSTRDGTYEQYF; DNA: TGTGCCAGCAGCACCCGGGACGGGACCTACGAGCAGTACTTC
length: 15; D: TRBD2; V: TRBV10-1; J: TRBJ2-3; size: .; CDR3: CASSDFAGGPDTQYF; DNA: TGCGCCAGCAGTGACTTTGCGGGAGGGCCAGATACGCAGTATTTT
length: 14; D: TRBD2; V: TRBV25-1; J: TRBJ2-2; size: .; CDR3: CASRLNGGAGELFF; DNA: TGTGCCAGCAGGCTAAATGGGGGGGCCGGGGAGCTGTTTTTT
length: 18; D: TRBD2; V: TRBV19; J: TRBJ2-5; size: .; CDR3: CASSSPRTSGGAGETQYF; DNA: TGTGCCAGTAGTTCTCCAAGGACTAGCGGGGGGGCCGGGGAGACCCAGTACTTC
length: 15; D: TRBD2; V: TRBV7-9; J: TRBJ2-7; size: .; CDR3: CASSPIAGGGYEQYF; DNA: TGTGCCAGCAGCCCCATAGCGGGAGGGGGATACGAGCAGTACTTC
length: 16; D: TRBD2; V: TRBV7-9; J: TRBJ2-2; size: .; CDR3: CASTQSAGGGTGELFF; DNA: TGTGCCAGCACCCAATCAGCGGGAGGCGGCACCGGGGAGCTGTTTTTT
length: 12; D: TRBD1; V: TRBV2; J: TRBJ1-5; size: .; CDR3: CASSQQGCPQHF; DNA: TGTGCCAGCAGTCAACAGGGGTGCCCCCAGCATTTT
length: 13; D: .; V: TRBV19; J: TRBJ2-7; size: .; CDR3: CASSIRESYEQYF; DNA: TGTGCCAGTAGTATCAGGGAGTCCTACGAGCAGTACTTC
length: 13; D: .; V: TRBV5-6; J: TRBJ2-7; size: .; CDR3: CASSRGPSYEQYF; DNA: TGTGCCAGCAGCCGGGGGCCCAGCTACGAGCAGTACTTC
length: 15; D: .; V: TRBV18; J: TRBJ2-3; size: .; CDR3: CASSTGLEFTDTQYF; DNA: TGTGCCAGTTCCACAGGGCTAGAATTCACAGATACGCAGTATTTT
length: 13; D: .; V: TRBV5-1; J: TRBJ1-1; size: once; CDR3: CASTGGMNTEAFF; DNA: TGCGCCAGCACTGGAGGAATGAACACTGAAGCTTTCTTT
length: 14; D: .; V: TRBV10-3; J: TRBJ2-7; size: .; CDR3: CAISDHRVNYEQYF; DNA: TGTGCCATCAGTGATCACAGGGTGAACTACGAGCAGTACTTC
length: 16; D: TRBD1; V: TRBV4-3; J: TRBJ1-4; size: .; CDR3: CASSQVVQGAGEKLFF; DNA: TGCGCCAGCAGCCAAGTGGTACAGGGGGCTGGTGAAAAACTGTTTTTT
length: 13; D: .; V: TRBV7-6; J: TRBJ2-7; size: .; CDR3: CASSELQGVEQYF; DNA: TGTGCCAGCAGCGAATTACAGGGAGTCGAGCAGTACTTC
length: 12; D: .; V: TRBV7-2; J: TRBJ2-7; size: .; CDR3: CASSLAPTEQYF; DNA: TGTGCCAGCAGCTTAGCACCTACTGAGCAGTACTTC
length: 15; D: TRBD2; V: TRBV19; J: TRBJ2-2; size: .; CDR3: CASSFRLAGTGELFF; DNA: TGTGCCAGTAGTTTCAGACTAGCGGGGACCGGGGAGCTGTTTTTT
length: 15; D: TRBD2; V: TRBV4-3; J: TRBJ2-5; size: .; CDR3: CASSQDAGGQETQYF; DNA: TGCGCCAGCAGCCAAGATGCGGGGGGCCAGGAGACCCAGTACTTC
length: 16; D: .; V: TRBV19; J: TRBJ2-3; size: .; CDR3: CASSPMTGLSTDTQYF; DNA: TGTGCCAGTAGTCCGATGACCGGATTAAGCACAGATACGCAGTATTTT
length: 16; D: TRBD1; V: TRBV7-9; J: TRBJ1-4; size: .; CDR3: CASSLGDRGGNEKLFF; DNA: TGTGCCAGCAGCTTAGGAGACAGGGGGGGGAATGAAAAACTGTTTTTT
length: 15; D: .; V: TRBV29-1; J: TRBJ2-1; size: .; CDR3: CSASYGQGGKDEQFF; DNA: TGCAGCGCTTCGTATGGGCAGGGGGGGAAAGATGAGCAGTTCTTC
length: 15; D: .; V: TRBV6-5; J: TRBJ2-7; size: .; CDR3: CASSTPRSGSYEQYF; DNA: TGTGCCAGCAGTACGCCACGTAGCGGCTCCTACGAGCAGTACTTC
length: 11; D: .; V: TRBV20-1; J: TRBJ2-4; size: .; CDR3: CSAKQGDIQYF; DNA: TGCAGTGCTAAGCAAGGGGACATTCAGTACTTC
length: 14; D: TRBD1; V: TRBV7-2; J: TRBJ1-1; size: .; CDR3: CASSLKAGGPEAFF; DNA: TGTGCCAGCAGCTTAAAGGCAGGGGGTCCTGAAGCTTTCTTT
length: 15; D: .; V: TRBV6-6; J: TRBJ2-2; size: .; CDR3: CASSYSPGRSGELFF; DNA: TGTGCCAGCAGTTACTCTCCAGGCCGGTCCGGGGAGCTGTTTTTT
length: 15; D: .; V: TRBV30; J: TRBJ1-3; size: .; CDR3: CAWSRDAFTGNTIYF; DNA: TGTGCCTGGAGTCGGGACGCATTTACTGGAAACACCATATATTTT
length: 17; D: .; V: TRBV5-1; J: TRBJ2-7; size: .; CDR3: CASSSQMGVDKPYEQYF; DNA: TGCGCCAGCAGCTCCCAAATGGGGGTGGACAAGCCCTACGAGCAGTACTTC
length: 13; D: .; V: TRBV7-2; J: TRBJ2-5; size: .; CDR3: CASSLAILETQYF; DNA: TGTGCCAGCAGCTTAGCGATCCTTGAGACCCAGTACTTC
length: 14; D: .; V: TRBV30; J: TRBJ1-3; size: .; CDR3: CAWNDFAGGNTIYF; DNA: TGTGCCTGGAATGACTTCGCAGGCGGTAACACCATATATTTT
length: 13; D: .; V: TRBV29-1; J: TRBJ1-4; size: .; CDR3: CSILGGANEKLFF; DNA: TGCAGCATCCTTGGGGGAGCTAATGAAAAACTGTTTTTT
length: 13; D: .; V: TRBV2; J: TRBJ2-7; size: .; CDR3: CASSGNSEDEQYF; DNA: TGTGCCAGCAGTGGAAACTCCGAAGACGAGCAGTACTTC